This T cell receptor beta chain was retrieved from a study of T cell repertoires in cytomegalovirus infection. Study-level information: Matching HLA type, along with CMV infection, was indicated by public TCR beta signatures.

Overall study findings and caveats: HLA-C-restricted CMV-specific TCR beta clonotypes were dominant in the ex vivo response. The study identified carriers of CMV plus the relevant HLA from cumulative public TCR beta family frequency.

This clonotype was seen at least ten times. No antigen is known for it. V shed 4 bases and J 6 bases; nucleotides not matched to a gene: 6. CDR3 length equals 15 residues. Germline CDR1 is SGHTA and CDR2 is FQGNSA. TCRdb reprocessed the reads with MiXCR, giving one entry per CDR3 protein. The repertoire has about 240,000 distinct CDR3 sequences, 9% to 15% of them found once; the top ten carry about 1.5%. The sequencing sample was made of PBMCs. The chain combines TRBV7-2 with TRBJ2-7, with TRBD2 identical over 13 bases. The origin of this receptor is a human donor in good health (CMV status not recorded). Some clones in this sample may be carry-over from other donors' samples. DNA of the CDR3: TGTGCCAGCAGCTGGGGACTAGCGGGGTGGGGCGAGCAGTACTTC. Protein: CASSWGLAGWGEQYF.